The 21 T cell receptor beta chains below all came from one sample that was sequenced in a study of PD-1 blockade in classical Hodgkin lymphoma. Following autologous stem cell transplantation, relapse occurred in every patient, and exposure to brentuximab vedotin varied. The data were produced by immunoSEQ multiplex PCR, yet TCRdb's version contains in-frame clones alone and is incomplete. The data contain approximately 46,000 clones, approximately 70% of them singletons. Sequencing used peripheral blood mononuclear cells (PBMCs), obtained at baseline. Receptors were obtained from a human donor with classical Hodgkin lymphoma.

This chain connects TRBV5-1 to TRBJ1-4; D gene uncertain. The CDR3 has 14 amino acids. The ends were cut back, 0 bases at V and 0 bases at J, with 3 bases in the middle. Germline assignment: CDR1 SGHRS and CDR2 YFSETQ. CDR3 region: CASSLAATNEKLFF. The DNA for the CDR3 is TGCGCCAGCAGCTTGGCAGCAACTAATGAAAAACTGTTTTTT.

The rearrangement links TRBV7-9 to TRBJ1-4; D call uncertain. The CDR3 consists of 17 residues. CDR1 and CDR2 (germline): SEHNR, FQNEAQ (reference sequence). Trimming stripped 5 bases from V and 3 bases from J, with 19 bases between. As DNA, the CDR3 is TGTGCCAGCAGCCTCGTCAACCCCAAAGGAGCTAATGAAAAACTGTTTTTT. Residues: CASSLVNPKGANEKLFF.

This chain connects TRBV6-4 to TRBJ2-3, with 7 bases matching TRBD1. Germline V CDR1 and CDR2: MRHNA, SNTAGT. V lost 7 bases to trimming and J lost 3 bases; unmatched junction nucleotides: 16. This CDR3 region has 17 residues. The CDR3 DNA reads as TGTGCCAGCATTGATGAGGGGGCGCATGTTTGGACAGATACGCAGTATTTT. It translates to CASIDEGAHVWTDTQYF.

The chain recombines TRBV5-1 with TRBJ2-5; 9 bases map to TRBD2. Germline CDR1 and CDR2: SGHRS and YFSETQ. V shed 6 bases, J shed 5 bases, and the junction held 5 bases outside the gene matches. CDR3 length equals 13 residues. The CDR3: CASKLAGMETQYF. The CDR3 nucleotides are TGCGCCAGCAAGCTAGCGGGAATGGAGACCCAGTACTTC.

The V call is TRBV28, the J call TRBJ2-5; a weak D match, TRBD2 (5 bases). The CDR3 sequence is 15 residues long. Trimming removed 4 bases from V and 5 bases from J, with 17 bases in between. The germline V gene encodes CDR1 MDHEN and CDR2 SYDVKM. The DNA for the CDR3 is TGTGCCAGCAGTTCTCTCACTCCGGCGGGCGAGACCCAGTACTTC. Translation gives CASSSLTPAGETQYF.

The chain is built from TRBV6-6 and TRBJ1-2; D call uncertain. CDR1 and CDR2 (germline): MNHNY, SVGAGI (reference sequence). V lost 6 bases, J lost 4 bases, and 12 bases lay in between. The CDR3 is 13 residues long. The CDR3 DNA reads as TGTGCCAGCAGCGACGGGGTCCTCTATGGCTACACCTTC. The encoded protein is CASSDGVLYGYTF.

The DNA of the CDR3 is TGTGCCAGCAGCGTAGGGATAGCGTGGCCCTACAATGAGCAGTTCTTC. This encodes CASSVGIAWPYNEQFF. V usage is TRBV9 and J usage is TRBJ2-1; TRBD2 might be the D (5 bases). CDR3 length equals 16 residues. Germline CDR1 SGDLS, CDR2 YYNGEE. The ends were cut back, 0 bases at V and 2 bases at J, with 12 bases in the middle.

The V and J genes are TRBV5-1 and TRBJ1-1, with 9 positions matching TRBD1. V was clipped by 1 base and J by 7 bases; unmatched bases: 17. Germline V gives CDR1 SGHRS, CDR2 YFSETQ. The CDR3 has 18 amino acids. CDR3 protein: CASSLWGPWDRVGNEAFF. CDR3 bases: TGCGCCAGCAGCTTGTGGGGACCGTGGGACAGGGTTGGGAATGAAGCTTTCTTT.

A few counts support this clone. The chain employs TRBV28 and TRBJ1-2, with 9 bases matching TRBD1. Looked up from germline, CDR1 is MDHEN and CDR2 is SYDVKM. This CDR3 contains 13 residues. V shed 6 bases, J shed 7 bases, and the junction held 6 bases outside the gene matches. CDR3 region: CASREQGAFGYTF. DNA for the CDR3: TGTGCCAGCAGAGAACAGGGGGCCTTTGGCTACACCTTC.

This chain joins TRBV6-5 and TRBJ1-2; perhaps TRBD1 as D (5 bases). V was pared by 0 bases and J by 9 bases, with 17 bases between. CDR1 and CDR2 (germline): MNHEY, SVGAGI. This CDR3 contains 15 residues. The CDR3 sequence: CASSYSVGGIERYTF. For the CDR3, the DNA is TGTGCCAGCAGTTACTCAGTCGGGGGAATTGAACGCTACACCTTC.

The genes are TRBV7-9 and TRBJ2-7; D gene ambiguous. The CDR3 has 11 residues. Germline CDR1 is SEHNR and CDR2 is FQNEAQ (reference sequence). Trimming removed 5 bases at V and 3 bases at J, with 5 bases between. The chain's CDR3 is CASSPLYEQYF. In DNA form, the CDR3 reads TGTGCCAGCAGCCCCCTCTACGAGCAGTACTTC.

The rearrangement uses TRBV5-4 and TRBJ2-2; the D gene could be TRBD1 or TRBD2 (5 bases each). V was cut by 4 bases and J by 1 base, with 14 bases left in between. From germline, CDR1 is SGHNT and CDR2 YYREEE (reference sequence). The CDR3 loop spans 16 amino acids. The CDR3 here is CASSHSGTQNTGELFF. The CDR3 nucleotides read TGTGCCAGCAGCCATTCCGGGACCCAGAACACCGGGGAGCTGTTTTTT.

This clone qualifies as medium-sized. The chain is built from TRBV2 and TRBJ1-2; D not certain. Germline lookup yields CDR1 SNHLY and CDR2 FYNNEI. CDR3 length: 11 amino acids. Trimming pared 1 base from V and 8 bases from J, leaving 5 bases between. The CDR3: CASSEGGGYTF. For the CDR3, the DNA is TGTGCCAGCAGTGAAGGAGGCGGCTACACCTTC.

The rearrangement links TRBV5-1 to TRBJ1-4; D is ambiguous. There are 14 residues in the CDR3. CDR1 is SGHRS, CDR2 YFSETQ, per germline. V was cut by 0 bases and J by 5 bases, with 8 bases left in between. CDR3 sequence (DNA): TGCGCCAGCAGCTTGGCCGGGGTCAATGAAAAACTGTTTTTT. Translation gives CASSLAGVNEKLFF. Together with reference TRBV5-1 and TRBJ1-4, the CDR3 gives the full variable domain: KAGVTQTPRYLIKTRGQQVTLSCSPISGHRSVSWYQQTPGQGLQFLFEYFSETQRNKGNFPGRFSGRQFSNSRSEMNVSTLELGDSALYLCASSLAGVNEKLFFGSGTQLSVL.

This clone was recorded once. The chain recombines TRBV6-5 with TRBJ1-1, with D uncertain. Germline CDR1 is MNHEY and CDR2 is SVGAGI. The CDR3 has 11 amino acids. The V gene lost 5 bases and the J gene lost 8 bases, with 9 bases spanning the gap. CDR3 protein: CASSRETEAFF. The CDR3 nucleotides read TGTGCCAGCAGTCGGGAAACCGAAGCTTTCTTT.

This chain connects TRBV6-6 to TRBJ1-1; unclear D gene. Per germline, CDR1 MNHNY and CDR2 SVGAGI (reference sequence). V gave up 6 bases and J gave up 7 bases, with 9 bases separating them. This CDR3 is 11 amino acids long. The CDR3 region has the DNA TGTGCCAGCAGCAATGGGATTGAAGCTTTCTTT. Translation gives CASSNGIEAFF.

V gene TRBV2 combines with J gene TRBJ2-2, with D maybe TRBD2 (10 bases). The germline V gene has CDR1 SNHLY and CDR2 FYNNEI. V lost 7 bases and J lost 1, with 31 bases in between. The CDR3 spans 21 residues. CDR3 coding DNA: TGTGCCAGCATTGGAGGACAGGGGCTAGTAGCGGGAGGCCTGAACACCGGGGAGCTGTTTTTT. It yields the protein CASIGGQGLVAGGLNTGELFF.

The chain joins TRBV6-5 to TRBJ2-2; D ambiguous. The CDR3 length is 16 residues. CDR1 is MNHEY, CDR2 SVGAGI, per germline. V was shortened by 0 bases and J by 7 bases, with 15 bases between the two germline ends. CDR3 in amino acids: CASSYSLPPLGGELFF. CDR3 nucleotide sequence: TGTGCCAGCAGTTACTCTCTCCCGCCTTTGGGCGGGGAGCTGTTTTTT.

As for this clone: This may be a read error, as it is one base from a much larger clone. This sample includes further DNA sequences coding for the same CDR3. J is TRBJ1-2 and V is TRBV30; a weak D match, TRBD1 (6 bases). This CDR3 is 16 amino acids long. CDR1 GTSNPN and CDR2 SVGIG come from the germline V gene (reference sequence). V shed 1 base and J shed 4 bases, with 19 bases lying between them. The CDR3 here is CAWSGVAGGSGYGYTF. As DNA, the CDR3 is TGTGCCTGGAGTGGGGTCGCGGGGGGCTCTGGCTATGGCTACACCTTC.

This clone was seen a single time. V gene TRBV6-6 combines with J gene TRBJ2-7; D uncertain. Germline V gives CDR1 MNHNY, CDR2 SVGAGI (reference sequence). V was cut by 8 bases and J by 7 bases, with 12 bases left in between. This CDR3 spans 11 amino acids. The CDR3 bases are TGTGCCAGCGCCCTAGGTAGGGAGCAGTACTTC. It translates to CASALGREQYF.

The V and J genes are TRBV28 and TRBJ1-2, with 11 bases fitting TRBD1. With 6 bases clipped from V and 4 bases from J, the junction kept 10 bases outside the gene matches. The CDR3 contains 16 residues. Germline loops: CDR1 MDHEN, CDR2 SYDVKM. The CDR3 coding sequence is TGTGCCAGCAGATCGGGTTGGGGGACAGGGGGCTATGGCTACACCTTC. Translation: CASRSGWGTGGYGYTF.